This TCR beta chain was found in a study of OX40 agonist ivuxolimab in advanced cancers. Assay: immunoSEQ multiplex PCR; the TCRdb copy retains only in-frame clones and omits some. The sample consists of some 42,000 clones, 82% of them appearing once. This receptor was taken from an adult with an advanced solid tumor such as melanoma, head and neck, liver or kidney cancer. The sample here was CD4+ or CD8+ T cells sorted from blood, taken in a trial of the OX40 agonist ivuxolimab.

The CDR3 DNA follows: TGTGCCAGCAGCTTGGTTAGCGGGGGGGGCACAGATACGCAGTATTTT. This sequence encodes CASSLVSGGGTDTQYF. This sequence joins TRBV5-6 and TRBJ2-3, with TRBD2 matching over 11 bases. V shed 0 bases and J 1 base; nucleotides not matched to a gene: 1. Germline V gene sequence: CDR1 SGHDT, CDR2 YYEEEE. This CDR3 is built from 16 residues.